This T cell receptor (beta chain) was sequenced during a study of cytomegalovirus exposure and HLA in healthy donors. Study findings and constraints: Some V segments, TRBV6-2 and TRBV6-3 among them, were indistinguishable and were therefore excluded. Overall, about 160 TCR beta chains were annotated as cytomegalovirus-associated.

Donors counted as nominally healthy when sampled, yet unrecorded immune exposures were likely. Germline values: CDR1 SGHVS, CDR2 FQNEAQ. This CDR3 region has 15 residues. Trimming stripped 1 base from V and 4 bases from J, with 14 bases between. Use of 60 Vbeta and 13 Jbeta primers characterized the PCR. Produced via immunoSEQ multiplex PCR; TCRdb's table is partial and in-frame only. The sample carries approximately 150,000 clones, about 84% recorded once. Turning to this clone: The antigen is undetermined.

The chain uses TRBV7-8 and TRBJ2-7; D is undetermined. The clonotype originates from a man between 45 and 60 years old in good health and CMV-seropositive. The source material was PBMCs. CDR3 coding DNA: TGTGCCAGCAGCTTAGAGGCACTGACACCTTACGAGCAGTACTTC. Amino acid sequence: CASSLEALTPYEQYF. Full variable domain (outside the CDR3, taken from reference TRBV7-8 and TRBJ2-7): GAGVSQSPRYKVAKRGQDVALRCDPISGHVSLFWYQQALGQGPEFLTYFQNEAQLDKSGLPSDRFFAERPEGSVSTLKIQRTQQEDSAVYLCASSLEALTPYEQYFGPGTRLTVT.